This T cell receptor beta chain was identified during a study of Graves' ophthalmopathy and Graves' hyperthyroidism. Overall study: Ahead of any treatment, peripheral blood was obtained at the initial diagnosis.

Deletions cut 6 bases from V and 6 bases from J, with 8 bases between. Germline V CDR1 and CDR2: MGHDK, SYGVNS. The CDR3 is 12 amino acids. There are a few counts of this clonotype. RNA transcripts provided the template for amplifying TCR beta CDR3 regions. HTBI primers were used in a first-round RT-PCR, which preceded a second-round multiplex PCR. TCRdb itself ran the multiplex PCR reads through MiXCR, one entry per CDR3 protein. The table shows approximately 700,000 distinct CDR3 sequences, with roughly 41% occurring only once. The receptor's source is an adult man with Graves' ophthalmopathy. The sequenced material came from peripheral blood. The chain has TRBV25-1 and TRBJ2-2; D call uncertain. The CDR3 DNA reads as TGTGCCAGCAGCTATGGGCCCGGGGAGCTGTTTTTT. Residues: CASSYGPGELFF.